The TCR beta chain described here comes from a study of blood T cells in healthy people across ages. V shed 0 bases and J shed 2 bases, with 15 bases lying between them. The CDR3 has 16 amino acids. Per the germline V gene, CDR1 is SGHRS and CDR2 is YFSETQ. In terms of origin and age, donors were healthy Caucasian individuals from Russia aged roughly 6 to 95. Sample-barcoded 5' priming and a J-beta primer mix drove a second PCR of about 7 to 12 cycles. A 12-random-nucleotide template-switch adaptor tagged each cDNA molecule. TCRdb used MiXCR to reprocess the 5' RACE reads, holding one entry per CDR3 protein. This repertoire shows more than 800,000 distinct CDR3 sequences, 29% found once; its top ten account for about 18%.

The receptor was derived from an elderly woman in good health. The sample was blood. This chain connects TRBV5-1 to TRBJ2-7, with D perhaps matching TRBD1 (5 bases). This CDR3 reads CASSLAPIDSTYEQYF. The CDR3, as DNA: TGCGCCAGCAGCTTGGCCCCAATCGACAGTACCTACGAGCAGTACTTC. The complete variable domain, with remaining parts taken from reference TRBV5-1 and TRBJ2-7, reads KAGVTQTPRYLIKTRGQQVTLSCSPISGHRSVSWYQQTPGQGLQFLFEYFSETQRNKGNFPGRFSGRQFSNSRSEMNVSTLELGDSALYLCASSLAPIDSTYEQYFGPGTRLTVT.